Shown below are 30 T cell receptor beta chains from a single sample sequenced in a study of T-cell reconstitution after alpha-beta-depleted transplantation in children. This sample's TCRbeta library carried unique molecular identifier barcodes. TCRdb fed the PCR reads into MiXCR, producing one record per CDR3 protein. The top ten clones hold about 20% of a sample with some 100,000 distinct CDR3 sequences, less than 25% of them seen once. This specimen consisted of PBMCs, obtained before TCRalphabeta/CD19-depleted stem cell transplant. These receptors were obtained from a boy younger than 10 with acute lymphoblastic leukemia, due to receive a stem cell transplant.

This chain joins TRBV3-1 and TRBJ2-7; 8 bases are a match to TRBD2. Looked up from germline, CDR1 is LGHDT and CDR2 is YNNKEL (reference sequence). V lost 4 bases, J lost 6 bases, and 11 bases stayed unmatched. CDR3 length: 15 residues. For the CDR3, the DNA is TGTGCCAGCAGCCGAACTAGCGGAGGGACCTCCGAGCAGTACTTC. It codes for CASSRTSGGTSEQYF.

Only a few counts were recorded for this clonotype. The J gene is TRBJ1-1, the V gene TRBV20-1; 7 nucleotides align to TRBD1. This CDR3 comprises 16 residues. The germline gives CDR1 DFQATT, CDR2 SNEGSKA (reference sequence). Trimming removed 0 bases from V and 4 bases from J; junction bases left unmatched: 11. The chain's CDR3 is CSARDGQGVGGTEAFF. DNA of the CDR3: TGCAGTGCTAGAGATGGGCAGGGGGTAGGCGGCACTGAAGCTTTCTTT.

The rearrangement links TRBV29-1 to TRBJ2-7, with 7 positions matching TRBD1. CDR1 SQVTM and CDR2 ANQGSEA come from the germline V gene. The CDR3 is made up of 13 amino acids. V gave up 6 bases and J gave up 4 bases; unmatched junction bases: 9. CDR3 sequence reads: CSVTRDSSYEQYF. In DNA, the CDR3 is TGCAGCGTGACCCGGGACAGTTCATACGAGCAGTACTTC.

This clonotype was seen more than once but under ten times. This rearrangement joins TRBV6-2 or TRBV6-3 to TRBJ2-7; D might be TRBD1 (5 bases). Germline V gene data show CDR1 as MNHEY and CDR2 as SVGEGT. Trimming cost V 7 bases and J 3 bases, with 10 bases left between them. The CDR3 loop spans 12 amino acids. Here the CDR3 reads CASKGSYYEQYF. In DNA form, the CDR3 reads TGTGCCAGCAAGGGGTCCTACTACGAGCAGTACTTC.

V usage is TRBV5-1 and J usage is TRBJ2-5, with D possibly TRBD2 on 6 matching bases. There are 13 residues in the CDR3. In germline, CDR1 is SGHRS, CDR2 YFSETQ. Trimming cost V 3 bases and J 4 bases, with 10 bases left between them. CDR3 region: CASSSRAGETQYF. The CDR3 region has the DNA TGCGCCAGCAGCTCTCGAGCGGGAGAGACCCAGTACTTC.

The table lists this clonotype with many counts. J is TRBJ2-2 and V is TRBV5-1; tentative D call: TRBD1 (5 bases). This CDR3 contains 13 residues. Trimming took off 4 bases at V and 6 bases at J, with 10 bases between the two ends. The germline V gene encodes CDR1 SGHRS and CDR2 YFSETQ. This CDR3 reads CASSGQGAGELFF. CDR3 nucleotide sequence: TGCGCCAGCAGCGGCCAGGGTGCCGGGGAGCTGTTTTTT. The full variable domain, in which reference TRBV5-1 and TRBJ2-2 provide the parts outside the CDR3, is KAGVTQTPRYLIKTRGQQVTLSCSPISGHRSVSWYQQTPGQGLQFLFEYFSETQRNKGNFPGRFSGRQFSNSRSEMNVSTLELGDSALYLCASSGQGAGELFFGEGSRLTVL.

This clonotype was seen only a few times. The genes are TRBV7-2 and TRBJ2-1; D might be TRBD2 (5 bases). V shed 5 bases and J shed 8 bases, with 16 bases lying between them. Germline V gene sequence: CDR1 SGHTA, CDR2 FQGNSA. The CDR3 is 14 amino acids. CDR3 loop: CASSGRLRFYEQFF. The CDR3 DNA reads TGTGCCAGCAGCGGCAGACTAAGATTTTATGAGCAGTTCTTC.

The chain has TRBV6-5 and TRBJ2-2; 7 bases map to TRBD1. The V gene's germline CDR1 is MNHEY and CDR2 SVGAGI. The CDR3 loop spans 17 amino acids. Unmatched junction bases numbered 9, after V lost 4 bases and J lost 1 base. Here the CDR3 reads CASSSLSRTGNTGELFF. The DNA for the CDR3 is TGTGCCAGCAGTTCCCTCTCCAGGACAGGGAACACCGGGGAGCTGTTTTTT.

J is TRBJ1-6 and V is TRBV10-3; D may be TRBD1 (6 bases). In germline, CDR1 is ENHRY, CDR2 SYGVKD. The ends were cut back, 8 bases at V and 6 bases at J, with 11 bases in the middle. There are 13 residues in the CDR3. The CDR3 nucleotides read TGTGCCATCCGGGACAATCTTAATTCACCCCTCCACTTT. Residues: CAIRDNLNSPLHF.

CDR3 loop: CSARKDFPYEQYF. Here the CDR3 DNA reads TGCAGTGCTAGGAAGGACTTTCCCTACGAGCAGTACTTC. This chain joins TRBV20-1 and TRBJ2-7, with D possibly matching TRBD2 (5 bases). V lost 3 bases and J 2 bases, leaving 11 bases between the germline ends. The CDR3 is made up of 13 amino acids. Germline values: CDR1 DFQATT, CDR2 SNEGSKA (reference sequence).

In this sample, this clonotype turned up a few times. The junction and the germline gene differ at one end; a read error may be behind it. V is TRBV4-2 and J is TRBJ2-1, with 8 positions matching TRBD1. CDR3 size: 15 residues. CDR1 and CDR2 from the germline V gene are LGHNA and YNFKEQ. The CDR3 DNA follows: TGTGCCAGCAGCCAAAAGGGGATTCCGGGACAGGTGGCGATCTTC. This encodes CASSQKGIPGQVAIF.

This clonotype was seen only a few times. The rearrangement joins TRBV28 to TRBJ1-4; D is undetermined. The CDR3 extends over 15 amino acids. From germline, CDR1 is MDHEN and CDR2 SYDVKM. V was trimmed by 6 bases and J by 2 bases, leaving 13 bases between them. The CDR3 DNA reads TGTGCCAGCAGCCGGACCGGGAATACTAATGAAAAACTGTTTTTT. This sequence encodes CASSRTGNTNEKLFF.

The J gene is TRBJ2-1, the V gene TRBV3-1; 9 positions match TRBD2. Germline lookup yields CDR1 LGHDT and CDR2 YNNKEL (reference sequence). With 2 bases clipped from V and 3 bases from J, the junction kept 5 bases outside the gene matches. The CDR3 consists of 16 residues. The CDR3 nucleotides read TGTGCCAGCAGCCAACAAGCGGGAGGCATCTACAATGAGCAGTTCTTC. Translating gives CASSQQAGGIYNEQFF.

The chain is built from TRBV20-1 and TRBJ1-1; TRBD1 is a possible D gene (6 bases). Germline loops: CDR1 DFQATT, CDR2 SNEGSKA (reference sequence). This CDR3 has 18 residues. CDR3 protein: CAAFRDGRVSGDTSEAFF. The CDR3, as DNA: TGCGCCGCGTTCCGAGACGGGCGGGTTTCAGGGGATACGTCTGAAGCTTTCTTT.

The chain joins TRBV5-5 to TRBJ1-2; no clear D. CDR1 and CDR2 from the germline V gene are SGHKS and YYEKEE (reference sequence). Trimming took 6 bases from V and 6 from J, leaving 24 bases between them. The CDR3 extends over 16 amino acids. CDR3 region: CASNPPLAGVMNGYTF. CDR3 coding DNA: TGTGCCAGCAACCCACCTCTTGCTGGGGTAATGAATGGCTACACCTTC.

This clonotype was seen only a few times. The chain employs TRBV20-1 and TRBJ1-1, with D uncertain. The CDR3 length is 13 residues. The germline CDR1 and CDR2 sequences are DFQATT and SNEGSKA (reference sequence). Trimming took 2 bases from V and 3 from J, leaving 10 bases between them. The CDR3 reads CSARKVSYTEAFF. The CDR3 region has the DNA TGCAGTGCTAGAAAAGTTTCCTACACTGAAGCTTTCTTT.

This clonotype was observed a handful of times. The chain combines TRBV7-2 with TRBJ2-2; D unclear. This CDR3 comprises 13 residues. With 5 bases removed from V and 10 bases from J, the gap between germline ends came to 14 bases. Per germline, CDR1 SGHTA and CDR2 FQGNSA. The CDR3 protein is CASSLVLAAELFF. CDR3 DNA sequence: TGTGCCAGCAGCCTGGTTTTAGCTGCGGAGCTGTTTTTT.

This chain connects TRBV5-1 to TRBJ2-7, with D possibly TRBD1 on 6 matching bases. The CDR3 has 14 residues. V lost 5 bases to trimming and J lost 2 bases, with 14 bases between them. Per the germline V gene, CDR1 is SGHRS and CDR2 is YFSETQ. CDR3 amino acids: CASRPTTGTYEQYF. CDR3 DNA: TGCGCCAGCAGACCGACCACAGGGACCTACGAGCAGTACTTC.

This clonotype was seen a few times. This sequence joins TRBV5-1 and TRBJ2-1; 9 bases fit TRBD2. Trimming cost V 9 bases and J 2 bases; bases outside gene matches: 15. The CDR3 has 17 amino acids. Germline assignment: CDR1 SGHRS and CDR2 YFSETQ. The CDR3 loop is CATRLAEVSRAYNEQFF. The CDR3 coding sequence is TGCGCCACCCGACTAGCGGAGGTTTCCAGAGCCTACAATGAGCAGTTCTTC.

The gene calls are TRBV27 and TRBJ2-3; no clear D gene. Germline CDR1 and CDR2: MNHEY and SMNVEV (reference sequence). This CDR3 has 14 amino acids. V dropped 1 base and J dropped 0 bases, with 5 bases sitting between them. In DNA, the CDR3 is TGTGCCAGCAGTTTATTCTCTAGCACAGATACGCAGTATTTT. Amino acids: CASSLFSSTDTQYF.

This clonotype was observed a handful of times. The chain recombines TRBV4-2 with TRBJ2-5; D perhaps matches TRBD2 (5 bases). CDR3 length equals 16 residues. Between the trimmed V and J ends, which lost 3 bases and 5 bases, there was a span of 19 bases. Germline CDR1 is LGHNA and CDR2 is YNFKEQ. The CDR3 loop is CASSHSPSGGGETQYF. In nucleotides, the CDR3 is TGTGCCAGCAGCCACAGTCCGAGCGGAGGTGGGGAGACCCAGTACTTC.

This rearrangement joins TRBV6-5 to TRBJ1-6; unclear D gene. The CDR3 extends over 15 amino acids. The germline CDR1 and CDR2 sequences are MNHEY and SVGAGI. V dropped 8 bases and J dropped 0 bases, with 11 bases sitting between them. CDR3 bases: TGTGCCAGCGTTGACCCGAGCTCCTATAATTCACCCCTCCACTTT. It codes for CASVDPSSYNSPLHF.

This sequence joins TRBV9 and TRBJ1-1; D uncertain. The CDR3 is 15 amino acids. The germline V gene encodes CDR1 SGDLS and CDR2 YYNGEE. V was cut by 4 bases and J by 1 base, with 14 bases left in between. This CDR3 reads CASSRSPRRNTEAFF. CDR3 DNA: TGTGCCAGCAGCCGCTCCCCCAGGCGGAACACTGAAGCTTTCTTT.

V and J are TRBV20-1 and TRBJ2-1; the match to TRBD2 covers 9 bases. V lost 6 bases, J lost 7 bases, and 7 bases stayed unmatched. This CDR3 comprises 13 residues. Per the germline V gene, CDR1 is DFQATT and CDR2 is SNEGSKA (reference sequence). The CDR3 coding sequence is TGCAGTGCCCCCGGCGGGGGGGTAAATGAGCAGTTCTTC. Translated, it gives CSAPGGGVNEQFF.

V usage is TRBV6-5 and J usage is TRBJ2-2, with 7 bases that match TRBD2. This CDR3 contains 16 residues. V lost 2 bases and J lost 6; bases outside the gene matches: 9. In germline, CDR1 is MNHEY, CDR2 SVGAGI. The CDR3 loop reads CASSYGVLGGAGELFF. The DNA of the CDR3 is TGTGCCAGCAGTTACGGTGTTTTGGGGGGGGCCGGGGAGCTGTTTTTT.

V usage is TRBV11-1 and J usage is TRBJ2-1; 8 bases line up with TRBD2. This CDR3 region has 18 residues. In germline, CDR1 is SGHAT, CDR2 FQDESV (reference sequence). The trim removed 7 bases at V and 5 bases at J, leaving 19 bases unmatched. The CDR3 DNA sequence: TGTGCCAGCAACCCATCCGTTGACCGGGAGGGAAATAACAATGAGCAGTTCTTC. Its translation: CASNPSVDREGNNNEQFF.

The J gene is TRBJ2-1, the V gene TRBV15, with 9 bases fitting TRBD2. CDR3 length equals 14 residues. J was trimmed by 12 bases and V by 3 bases; bases with no gene match: 9. CDR1 and CDR2 from the germline V gene are LNHNV and YYDKDF (reference sequence). The CDR3 DNA follows: TGTGCCACCAGCAGGGCGGGAGGGGGAGTAGGGCAGTTCTTC. Translated, it gives CATSRAGGGVGQFF.

This clonotype was found a few times. The chain is built from TRBV7-9 and TRBJ2-1; 8 bases agree with TRBD2. The length of the CDR3 is 16 residues. Losses at the gene ends were 2 bases for V and 7 bases for J; bases not matched to a gene: 10. CDR1 and CDR2 (germline): SEHNR, FQNEAQ (reference sequence). CDR3 amino acids: CASSLLLREGLNEQFF. For the CDR3, the DNA is TGTGCCAGCAGCTTACTCTTACGGGAGGGCCTAAATGAGCAGTTCTTC.

This clonotype has a handful of counts. V gene TRBV5-1 combines with J gene TRBJ2-5; D is possibly TRBD2 (5 bases). The V end was cut by 4 bases, the J end by 1 base, with 5 bases between. This CDR3 has 12 residues. Germline V gene sequence: CDR1 SGHRS, CDR2 YFSETQ. The CDR3 spells CASSTSQETQYF. In DNA, the CDR3 is TGCGCCAGCAGCACTAGCCAAGAGACCCAGTACTTC.

This clonotype was seen only a few times. The rearrangement uses TRBV7-8 and TRBJ2-2; D gene unclear. V lost 1 base and J lost 6, with 3 bases in between. The CDR3 totals 12 residues. From germline, CDR1 is SGHVS and CDR2 FQNEAQ. CDR3 amino acids: CASSLEPGELFF. The DNA for the CDR3 is TGTGCCAGCAGCTTAGAGCCCGGGGAGCTGTTTTTT.